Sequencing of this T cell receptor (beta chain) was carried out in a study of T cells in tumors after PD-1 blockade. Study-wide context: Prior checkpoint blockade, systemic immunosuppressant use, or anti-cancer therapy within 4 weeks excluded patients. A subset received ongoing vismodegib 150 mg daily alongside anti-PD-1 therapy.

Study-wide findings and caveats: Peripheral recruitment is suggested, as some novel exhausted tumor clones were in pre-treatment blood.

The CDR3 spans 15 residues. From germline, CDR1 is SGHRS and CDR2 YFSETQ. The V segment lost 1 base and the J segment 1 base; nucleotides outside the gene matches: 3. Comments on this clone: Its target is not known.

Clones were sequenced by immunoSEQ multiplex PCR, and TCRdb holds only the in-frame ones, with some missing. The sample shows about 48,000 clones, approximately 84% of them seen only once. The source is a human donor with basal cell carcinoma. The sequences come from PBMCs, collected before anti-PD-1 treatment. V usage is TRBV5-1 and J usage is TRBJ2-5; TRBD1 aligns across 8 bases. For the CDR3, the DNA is TGCGCCAGCAGCTTGACCGGGACAGGCCAAGAGACCCAGTACTTC. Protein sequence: CASSLTGTGQETQYF.